The 27 T cell receptor beta chains below come from one sample, sequenced in a study of cytomegalovirus exposure and HLA in healthy donors. A multiplex PCR was run with 60 Vbeta primers and 13 Jbeta primers. Data came from immunoSEQ multiplex PCR; TCRdb stores just in-frame clones and leaves some out. This table has about 150,000 clones, roughly 74% appearing once. The sample was PBMCs. Source of these receptors: a man aged 18 to 29 in good health and CMV-seronegative.

The chain joins TRBV7-9 to TRBJ1-1, with D possibly being TRBD1 (5 bases). The length of the CDR3 is 15 residues. V was trimmed by 5 bases and J by 3 bases, leaving 16 bases between them. CDR1 is SEHNR, CDR2 FQNEAQ, per germline (reference sequence). The CDR3 DNA is TGTGCCAGCAGCGCAGCACGGTTCAGGGACACTGAAGCTTTCTTT. Translating gives CASSAARFRDTEAFF.

The chain has TRBV11-3 and TRBJ2-5; 14 nucleotides agree with TRBD2. The V and J ends lost 1 base and 5 bases, in that order; junction bases with no gene match: 6. The germline V gene has CDR1 SGHNT and CDR2 YENEEA. The CDR3 totals 17 residues. The CDR3, as DNA: TGTGCCAGCAGCTTAGGGCGGACTAGCGGGGGGTATGAGACCCAGTACTTC. It specifies CASSLGRTSGGYETQYF.

The V gene is TRBV11-2, the J gene TRBJ2-3; D is unresolved. The CDR3 runs to 15 residues. Germline-derived CDR1 and CDR2 are SGHAT and FQNNGV. With 4 bases removed from V and 1 base from J, the gap between germline ends came to 12 bases. The CDR3 sequence is CASSSQPTGTDTQYF. The CDR3 DNA reads as TGTGCCAGCAGCTCCCAACCTACTGGCACAGATACGCAGTATTTT.

The chain combines TRBV7-8 with TRBJ1-3, with 7 bases lining up with TRBD1. The germline V gene has CDR1 SGHVS and CDR2 FQNEAQ. The CDR3 is 15 residues long. The ends lost 3 bases at V and 4 bases at J; junction bases unmatched: 6. CDR3 in amino acids: CASSLEGATGNTIYF. In DNA form, the CDR3 reads TGTGCCAGCAGCTTGGAGGGGGCGACCGGAAACACCATATATTTT.

The J gene is TRBJ1-1, the V gene TRBV21-1; the D call of TRBD1 is as the table states it, not checked on the DNA. TRBV21-1 counts as a pseudogene. The CDR3 spans 18 residues. The CDR3 sequence is CASSKKKGRQAKNTEAFF. The CDR3 coding sequence is TGTGCCAGCAGCAAAAAAAAGGGCCGACAGGCGAAAAACACTGAAGCTTTCTTT.

The chain joins TRBV10-3 to TRBJ2-5, with D maybe TRBD2 (5 bases). Trimming left V 2 bases short and J 5 bases short, with 12 bases between. The CDR3 extends over 14 amino acids. Germline V gives CDR1 ENHRY, CDR2 SYGVKD. The DNA for the CDR3 is TGTGCCATCAGTGAGGTAGGAGGTATTGAGACCCAGTACTTC. The encoded protein is CAISEVGGIETQYF.

The chain couples TRBV7-2 to TRBJ2-2; 16 bases are shared with TRBD2. The CDR3 has 14 amino acids. Germline V gene data show CDR1 as SGHTA and CDR2 as FQGNSA. V lost 8 bases to trimming and J lost 6 bases; unmatched junction nucleotides: 0. The CDR3 nucleotides are TGTGCCAGCGGGACTAGCGGGGGGGCCGGGGAGCTGTTTTTT. Encoded protein: CASGTSGGAGELFF.

V gene TRBV25-1 combines with J gene TRBJ1-1; D unclear. The CDR3 length is 14 residues. V lost 2 bases and J 4 bases, leaving 11 bases between the germline ends. The germline CDR1 and CDR2 sequences are MGHDK and SYGVNS. DNA of the CDR3: TGTGCCAGCAGTGAAGTTACAGAGGGCACTGAAGCTTTCTTT. Its translation is CASSEVTEGTEAFF.

V gene TRBV7-2 combines with J gene TRBJ2-4, with 10 positions matching TRBD2. Germline V gene lookup returns CDR1 SGHTA and CDR2 FQGNSA. This CDR3 region has 14 residues. V was pared by 5 bases and J by 6 bases, with 4 bases of the junction left unmatched. CDR3 sequence: CASSPWTSGNIQYF. CDR3 in DNA: TGTGCCAGCAGCCCTTGGACTAGCGGAAACATTCAGTACTTC.

This clone was detected only once. The rearrangement uses TRBV29-1 and TRBJ2-2; 8 bases fit TRBD1. CDR1 is SQVTM, CDR2 ANQGSEA, per germline. V shed 3 bases, J shed 2 bases, and the junction held 2 bases outside the gene matches. The CDR3 extends over 14 amino acids. CDR3 coding DNA: TGCAGCGTTGACGACAGGGGTAACACCGGGGAGCTGTTTTTT. The encoded protein is CSVDDRGNTGELFF.

This clone was recorded a few times. The genes are TRBV5-1 and TRBJ2-3; TRBD2 matches 8 bases. This CDR3 has 16 amino acids. CDR1 is SGHRS, CDR2 YFSETQ, per germline. The junction had 11 bases not matched to a gene; V was cut back by 7 bases and J by 1 base. The CDR3 region is CASLRGSGVGTDTQYF. CDR3 coding DNA: TGCGCCAGCTTGCGGGGTAGCGGGGTTGGCACAGATACGCAGTATTTT. The entire variable domain, with the rest obtained from reference TRBV5-1 and TRBJ2-3, is as follows: KAGVTQTPRYLIKTRGQQVTLSCSPISGHRSVSWYQQTPGQGLQFLFEYFSETQRNKGNFPGRFSGRQFSNSRSEMNVSTLELGDSALYLCASLRGSGVGTDTQYFGPGTRLTVL.

Concerning this clone: The same CDR3 can be traced to other DNA sequences in this sample. In DNA form, the CDR3 reads TGCAGCGCAGGCAGGGGTCGGGAGACCCAGTACTTC. Its protein is CSAGRGRETQYF. The genes are TRBV29-1 and TRBJ2-5; possible D gene TRBD1, 6 bases. Germline lookup yields CDR1 SQVTM and CDR2 ANQGSEA. The V gene lost 7 bases and the J gene lost 5 bases, with 14 bases spanning the gap. This CDR3 has 12 residues.

The V gene is TRBV7-9, the J gene TRBJ2-7; tentative D call: TRBD1 (6 bases). The germline V gene encodes CDR1 SEHNR and CDR2 FQNEAQ (reference sequence). The CDR3 is 13 residues long. The germline V and J ends were trimmed by 5 bases and 10 bases, with 18 bases remaining between them. The CDR3 sequence is CASSPPGQPSQYF. The CDR3 DNA is TGTGCCAGCAGCCCACCGGGACAACCTTCACAGTACTTC.

This clone has a single count. The CDR3 reads CASSLVDGRGQETQYF. CDR3 bases: TGCGCCAGCAGCTTGGTGGATGGCAGGGGGCAAGAGACCCAGTACTTC. The chain uses TRBV5-1 and TRBJ2-5; TRBD1 matches at 7 bases. Losses at the gene ends were 0 bases for V and 2 bases for J; bases not matched to a gene: 7. This CDR3 contains 16 residues. The germline V gene encodes CDR1 SGHRS and CDR2 YFSETQ.

This clone was seen a handful of times. The CDR3 region is CSVDPGNTEAFF. CDR3 DNA: TGCAGCGTTGACCCCGGGAACACTGAAGCTTTCTTT. The V call is TRBV29-1, the J call TRBJ1-1, with D uncertain. CDR3 length: 12 residues. V dropped 3 bases and J dropped 1 base, with 6 bases sitting between them. From germline, CDR1 is SQVTM and CDR2 ANQGSEA. Variable domain in full (rest from reference TRBV29-1 and TRBJ1-1): SAVISQKPSRDICQRGTSLTIQCQVDSQVTMMFWYRQQPGQSLTLIATANQGSEATYESGFVIDKFPISRPNLTFSTLTVSNMSPEDSSIYLCSVDPGNTEAFFGQGTRLTVV.

Only a few counts were recorded for this clone. CDR3 amino acids: CASSGTGTGGSQYF. The CDR3 bases are TGCGCCAGCAGCGGGACCGGGACAGGGGGAAGTCAGTACTTC. The chain combines TRBV5-1 with TRBJ2-4; 11 bases agree with TRBD1. V lost 4 bases, J lost 12 bases, and 9 bases stayed unmatched. The V gene's germline CDR1 is SGHRS and CDR2 YFSETQ. The CDR3 runs to 14 residues.

A few counts support this clone. The chain combines TRBV11-2 with TRBJ1-5; 7 bases line up with TRBD1. From germline, CDR1 is SGHAT and CDR2 FQNNGV. V shed 5 bases and J 3 bases; nucleotides not matched to a gene: 7. The CDR3 has 15 amino acids. The DNA of the CDR3 is TGTGCCAGCAGCCCGGGGACAGCCGTCAATCAGCCCCAGCATTTT. This encodes CASSPGTAVNQPQHF.

The chain joins TRBV5-6 to TRBJ1-1; D remains unclear. This CDR3 contains 12 residues. The V gene's germline CDR1 is SGHDT and CDR2 YYEEEE. V dropped 5 bases and J dropped 6 bases, with 11 bases sitting between them. The CDR3 loop is CASSLQTAEAFF. CDR3 nucleotide sequence: TGTGCCAGCAGTCTACAGACCGCTGAAGCTTTCTTT. Complete variable domain (other parts from reference TRBV5-6 and TRBJ1-1): DAGVTQSPTHLIKTRGQQVTLRCSPKSGHDTVSWYQQALGQGPQFIFQYYEEEERQRGNFPDRFSGHQFPNYSSELNVNALLLGDSALYLCASSLQTAEAFFGQGTRLTVV.

V gene TRBV5-4 combines with J gene TRBJ1-2; tentative D call: TRBD1 (6 bases). V lost 0 bases and J lost 8, with 11 bases in between. The CDR3 contains 13 residues. In germline, CDR1 is SGHNT, CDR2 YYREEE (reference sequence). CDR3 sequence reads: CASSLEQGCGYTF. CDR3 DNA: TGTGCCAGCAGCTTGGAACAGGGTTGCGGCTACACCTTC.

This sequence joins TRBV29-1 and TRBJ1-1; no definite D call. CDR3 size: 13 residues. The germline CDR1 and CDR2 sequences are SQVTM and ANQGSEA. The V gene lost 4 bases and the J gene lost 2 bases, with 11 bases spanning the gap. The CDR3 reads CSVAGGLNTEAFF. In DNA, the CDR3 is TGCAGCGTTGCCGGAGGGCTCAACACTGAAGCTTTCTTT.

This sequence joins TRBV6-4 and TRBJ2-5, with 7 bases that match TRBD1. Germline CDR1 is MRHNA and CDR2 is SNTAGT. This CDR3 contains 15 residues. With V trimmed by 5 bases and J by 4 bases, 10 bases remained unmatched. DNA of the CDR3: TGTGCCAGCAGTAAAAACGACAGGGTAGGAGAGACCCAGTACTTC. Its translation: CASSKNDRVGETQYF.

The rearrangement joins TRBV7-2 to TRBJ1-2; no reliable D call. This CDR3 comprises 12 residues. Germline V gene lookup returns CDR1 SGHTA and CDR2 FQGNSA. V lost 5 bases, J lost 8 bases, and 12 bases lay in between. CDR3 DNA: TGTGCCAGCAGCCCTGACTCCGGGGGCTACACCTTC. Its protein product is CASSPDSGGYTF.

The J gene is TRBJ1-2, the V gene TRBV7-8, with 7 bases that match TRBD1. This CDR3 has 16 amino acids. Germline V CDR1 and CDR2: SGHVS, FQNEAQ. J lost 5 bases, V lost 3 bases, and 12 bases had no gene match. This CDR3 reads CASSLLPGQRYYGYTF. The CDR3 coding sequence is TGTGCCAGCAGCTTGTTACCGGGACAGCGATATTATGGCTACACCTTC. Full variable domain (remainder filled in from reference TRBV7-8 and TRBJ1-2): GAGVSQSPRYKVAKRGQDVALRCDPISGHVSLFWYQQALGQGPEFLTYFQNEAQLDKSGLPSDRFFAERPEGSVSTLKIQRTQQEDSAVYLCASSLLPGQRYYGYTFGSGTRLTVV.

This clone was detected only a few times. This chain joins TRBV28 and TRBJ2-7; 9 nucleotides line up with TRBD1. Germline V gives CDR1 MDHEN, CDR2 SYDVKM. This CDR3 contains 14 residues. The junction had 3 bases not matched to a gene; V was cut back by 6 bases and J by 0 bases. DNA for the CDR3: TGTGCCAGCAGGGGACAGGGTGGCTCCTACGAGCAGTACGTC. Residues: CASRGQGGSYEQYV.

This clone was picked up one time. The V gene is TRBV7-3, the J gene TRBJ2-1; D might be TRBD2 (5 bases). The CDR3 runs 13 residues. The germline V gene has CDR1 SGHTA and CDR2 FQGTGA. V was shortened by 1 base and J by 8 bases, with 9 bases between the two germline ends. CDR3 sequence: CASSLIVGDEQFF. The DNA of the CDR3 is TGTGCCAGCAGCTTAATTGTCGGGGATGAGCAGTTCTTC.

V is TRBV15 and J is TRBJ1-1; no definite D call. Germline values: CDR1 LNHNV, CDR2 YYDKDF (reference sequence). The V end was cut by 5 bases, the J end by 1 base, with 11 bases between. The CDR3 spans 14 residues. CDR3 bases: TGTGCCACCAGCCCTCAGAGGGAGAACACTGAAGCTTTCTTT. Translating gives CATSPQRENTEAFF. Complete variable domain (other parts from reference TRBV15 and TRBJ1-1): DAMVIQNPRYQVTQFGKPVTLSCSQTLNHNVMYWYQQKSSQAPKLLFHYYDKDFNNEADTPDNFQSRRPNTSFCFLDIRSPGLGDTAMYLCATSPQRENTEAFFGQGTRLTVV.

This clone was seen more than once but under ten times. CDR3 amino acids: CASTSGVGTEAFF. CDR3 DNA: TGTGCCAGCACTTCAGGGGTTGGCACTGAAGCTTTCTTT. This chain links TRBV6-4 with TRBJ1-1; D possibly corresponds to TRBD1 (6 bases). Germline assignment: CDR1 MRHNA and CDR2 SNTAGT. The length of the CDR3 is 13 residues. Trimming stripped 7 bases from V and 4 bases from J, with 13 bases between.